Listed below are T cell receptor beta chains from one sample, sequenced in a study of T cell repertoires in cytomegalovirus infection. TCRdb independently ran MiXCR on the reads; one entry per CDR3 protein. Among around 360,000 distinct CDR3 sequences listed, about 35% were seen once. These receptors are not linked to any known antigen. Sequenced material: cultured PBMCs, taken from culture after CMV antigen stimulation. Receptors originate from a human donor in good health (CMV status not recorded). Some clones in this sample may be carry-over from other donors' samples. Each CDR3 is given with its conserved first and last residue. The order of the fields is J gene, V gene, clone size, CDR3 protein. Not every row has a clone size; where given, it reads once, few, many or a size class.

J: TRBJ2-3
V: TRBV7-4
size: few
CDR3: CASSAGPPSRFQLTDTQYF

J: TRBJ2-1
V: TRBV7-2
size: -
CDR3: CASSLGFMGNEQFF

J: TRBJ2-7
V: TRBV2
size: -
CDR3: CASSEVPLSLSSYEQYF

J: TRBJ2-3
V: TRBV29-1
size: -
CDR3: CSVGRQGTDTQYF

J: TRBJ2-5
V: TRBV6-1
size: -
CDR3: CASSEERSPETQYF

J: TRBJ1-1
V: TRBV5-1
size: few
CDR3: CASSFGLQVNTEAFF

J: TRBJ2-1
V: TRBV6-2/TRBV6-3
size: -
CDR3: CASSYLLGTSYNEQFF

J: TRBJ1-2
V: TRBV29-1
size: -
CDR3: CSVEEPILPGSGGYTF

J: TRBJ2-1
V: TRBV19
size: -
CDR3: CASSYWGQGYGEQFF

J: TRBJ1-2
V: TRBV27
size: -
CDR3: CASSPRTGVGYTF

J: TRBJ2-1
V: TRBV28
size: few
CDR3: CASLPFAFARGAETSYNEQFF

J: TRBJ2-5
V: TRBV29-1
size: -
CDR3: CSVGVTETQYF

J: TRBJ2-2
V: TRBV7-3
size: few
CDR3: CASSLIGSTGELFF

J: TRBJ1-5
V: TRBV28
size: -
CDR3: CASSRDTSDNQPQHF

J: TRBJ2-1
V: TRBV7-9
size: many
CDR3: CASSNFGRPYNEQFF

J: TRBJ2-1
V: TRBV29-1
size: -
CDR3: CSAGMRGGGYNEQFF

J: TRBJ2-1
V: TRBV28
size: once
CDR3: CASNAYNEQFF

J: TRBJ1-4
V: TRBV10-3
size: -
CDR3: CAISDSGTGEEKLFF

J: TRBJ1-5
V: TRBV2
size: many
CDR3: CASRRDRVLPQPQHF

J: TRBJ1-6
V: TRBV11-2
size: once
CDR3: CASSPNRGVGSPLHF

J: TRBJ2-3
V: TRBV12-3/TRBV12-4
size: few
CDR3: CASSLLVNTQYF

J: TRBJ2-7
V: TRBV5-4
size: few
CDR3: CASSLAPTSAGGQAYEQYF

J: TRBJ1-6
V: TRBV6-5
size: few
CDR3: CASSYQVSESPLHF

J: TRBJ2-3
V: TRBV19
size: once
CDR3: CASSHRLARWSTDTQYF

J: TRBJ1-5
V: TRBV12-3/TRBV12-4
size: few
CDR3: CASSLEPMPQHF

J: TRBJ2-3
V: TRBV11-3
size: -
CDR3: CASSLGETRGLDTQYF

J: TRBJ2-1
V: TRBV10-3
size: many
CDR3: CAITPTPTYSYNEQFF

J: TRBJ2-7
V: TRBV7-8
size: few
CDR3: CASSPRSGGYEQYF

J: TRBJ1-5
V: TRBV10-3
size: -
CDR3: CAISPDIYQPQHF

J: TRBJ1-1
V: TRBV12-3/TRBV12-4
size: few
CDR3: CASRGTGRNTEAFF

J: TRBJ2-1
V: TRBV3-1
size: -
CDR3: CASSQGLAGGYNEQFF